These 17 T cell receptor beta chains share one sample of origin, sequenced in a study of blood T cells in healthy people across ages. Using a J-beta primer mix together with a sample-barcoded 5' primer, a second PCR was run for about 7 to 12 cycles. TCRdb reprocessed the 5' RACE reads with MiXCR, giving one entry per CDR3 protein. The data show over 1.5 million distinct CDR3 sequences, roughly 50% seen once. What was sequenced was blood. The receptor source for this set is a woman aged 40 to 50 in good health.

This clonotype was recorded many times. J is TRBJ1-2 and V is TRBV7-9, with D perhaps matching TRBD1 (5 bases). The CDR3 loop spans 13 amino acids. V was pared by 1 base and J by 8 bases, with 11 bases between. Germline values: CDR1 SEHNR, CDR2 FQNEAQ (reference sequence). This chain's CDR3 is CASSLDRQTGYTF. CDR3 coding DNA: TGTGCCAGCAGCTTAGACAGACAGACGGGCTACACCTTC.

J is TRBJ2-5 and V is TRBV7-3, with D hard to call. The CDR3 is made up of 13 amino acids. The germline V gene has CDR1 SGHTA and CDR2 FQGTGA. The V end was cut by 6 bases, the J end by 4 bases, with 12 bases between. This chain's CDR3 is CASSHTWGETQYF. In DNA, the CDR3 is TGTGCCAGCAGTCACACTTGGGGAGAGACCCAGTACTTC.

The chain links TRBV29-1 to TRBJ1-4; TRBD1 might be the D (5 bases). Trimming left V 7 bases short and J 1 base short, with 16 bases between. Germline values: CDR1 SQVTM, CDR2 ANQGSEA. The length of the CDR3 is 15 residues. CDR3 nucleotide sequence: TGCAGCGATCTCCTCCCGCAGGGAACTAATGAAAAACTGTTTTTT. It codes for CSDLLPQGTNEKLFF.

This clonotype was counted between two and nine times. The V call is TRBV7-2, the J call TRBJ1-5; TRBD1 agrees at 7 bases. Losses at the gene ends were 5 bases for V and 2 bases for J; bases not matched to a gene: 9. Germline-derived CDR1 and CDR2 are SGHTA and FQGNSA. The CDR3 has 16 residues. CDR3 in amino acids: CASSATGTLGNQPQHF. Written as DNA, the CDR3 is TGTGCCAGCAGCGCGACAGGGACCTTGGGCAATCAGCCCCAGCATTTT.

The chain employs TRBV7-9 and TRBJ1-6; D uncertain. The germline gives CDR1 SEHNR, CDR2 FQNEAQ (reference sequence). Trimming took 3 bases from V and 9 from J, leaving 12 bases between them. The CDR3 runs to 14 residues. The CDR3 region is CASSFSGWGSPLHF. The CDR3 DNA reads TGTGCCAGCAGCTTCTCAGGTTGGGGTTCACCCCTCCACTTT. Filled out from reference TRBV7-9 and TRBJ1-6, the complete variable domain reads DTGVSQNPRHKITKRGQNVTFRCDPISEHNRLYWYRQTLGQGPEFLTYFQNEAQLEKSRLLSDRFSAERPKGSFSTLEIQRTEQGDSAMYLCASSFSGWGSPLHFGNGTRLTVT.

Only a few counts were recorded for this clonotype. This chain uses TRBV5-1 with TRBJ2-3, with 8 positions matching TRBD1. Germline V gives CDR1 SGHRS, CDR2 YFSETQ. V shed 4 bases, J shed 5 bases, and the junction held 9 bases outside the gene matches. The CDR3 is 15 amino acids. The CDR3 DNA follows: TGCGCCAGCAGCATTGACAGGGGTGCGAGAGATACGCAGTATTTT. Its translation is CASSIDRGARDTQYF.

In DNA form, the CDR3 reads TGTGCCAGCAGCCGAATTCTAGCGGGGGGCCCCCAAGAGACCCAGTACTTC. It codes for CASSRILAGGPQETQYF. The rearrangement uses TRBV6-1 and TRBJ2-5; 11 bases align to TRBD2. Germline trimming cut 6 bases from V and 1 base from J; bases unmatched to any gene: 10. From germline, CDR1 is MNHNS and CDR2 SASEGT. The CDR3 loop spans 17 amino acids.

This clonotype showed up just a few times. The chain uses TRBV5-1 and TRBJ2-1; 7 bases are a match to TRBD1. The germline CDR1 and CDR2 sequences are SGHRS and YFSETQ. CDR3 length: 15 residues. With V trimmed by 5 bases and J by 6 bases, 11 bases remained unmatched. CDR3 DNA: TGCGCCAGCAGAATTGACAGGGCGCCAGGCAATGAGCAGTTCTTC. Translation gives CASRIDRAPGNEQFF.

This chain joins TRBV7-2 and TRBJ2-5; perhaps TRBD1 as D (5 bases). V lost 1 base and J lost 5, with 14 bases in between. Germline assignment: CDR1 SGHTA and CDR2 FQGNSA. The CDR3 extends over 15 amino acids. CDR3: CASSLELLGRETQYF. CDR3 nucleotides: TGTGCCAGCAGCTTAGAATTGCTGGGGCGGGAGACCCAGTACTTC.

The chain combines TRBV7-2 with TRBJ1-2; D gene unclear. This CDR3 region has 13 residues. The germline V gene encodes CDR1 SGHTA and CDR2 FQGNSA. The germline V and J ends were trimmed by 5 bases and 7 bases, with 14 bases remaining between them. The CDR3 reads CASSPGWVRGYTF. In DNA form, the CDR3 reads TGTGCCAGCAGCCCCGGTTGGGTACGTGGCTACACCTTC.

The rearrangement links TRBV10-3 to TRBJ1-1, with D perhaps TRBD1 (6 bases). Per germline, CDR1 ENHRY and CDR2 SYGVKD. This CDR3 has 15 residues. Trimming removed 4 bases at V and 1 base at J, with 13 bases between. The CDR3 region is CAISASDSQNTEAFF. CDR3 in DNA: TGTGCCATCAGTGCATCGGACAGTCAGAACACTGAAGCTTTCTTT.

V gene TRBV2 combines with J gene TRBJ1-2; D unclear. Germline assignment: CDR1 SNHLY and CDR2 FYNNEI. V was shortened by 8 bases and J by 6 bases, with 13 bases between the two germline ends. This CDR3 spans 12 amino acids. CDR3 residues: CASRDYGNGYTF. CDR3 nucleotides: TGTGCCAGCCGGGATTACGGTAATGGCTACACCTTC. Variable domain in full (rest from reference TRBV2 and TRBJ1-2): EPEVTQTPSHQVTQMGQEVILRCVPISNHLYFYWYRQILGQKVEFLVSFYNNEISEKSEIFDDQFSVERPDGSNFTLKIRSTKLEDSAMYFCASRDYGNGYTFGSGTRLTVV.

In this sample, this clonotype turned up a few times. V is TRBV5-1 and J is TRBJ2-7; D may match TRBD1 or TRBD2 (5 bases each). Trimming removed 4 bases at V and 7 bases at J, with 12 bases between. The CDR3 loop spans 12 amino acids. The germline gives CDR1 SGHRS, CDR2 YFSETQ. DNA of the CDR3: TGCGCCAGCAGCGGGACGTACAGGGAGCAGTACTTC. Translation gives CASSGTYREQYF.

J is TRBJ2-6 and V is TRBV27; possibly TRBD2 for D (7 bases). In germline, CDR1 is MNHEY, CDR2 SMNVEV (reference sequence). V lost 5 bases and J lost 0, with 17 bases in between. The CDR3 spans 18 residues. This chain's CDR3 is CASSPRGAASSGANVLTF. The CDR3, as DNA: TGTGCCAGCAGTCCCCGGGGGGCCGCGAGCTCTGGGGCCAACGTCCTGACTTTC.

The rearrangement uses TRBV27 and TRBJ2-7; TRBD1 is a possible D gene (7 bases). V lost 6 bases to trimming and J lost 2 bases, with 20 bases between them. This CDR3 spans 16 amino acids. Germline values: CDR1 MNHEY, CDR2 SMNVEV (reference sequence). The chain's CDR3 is CASRSAGGQIAYEQYF. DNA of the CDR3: TGTGCCAGCAGATCGGCCGGGGGACAGATAGCCTACGAGCAGTACTTC.

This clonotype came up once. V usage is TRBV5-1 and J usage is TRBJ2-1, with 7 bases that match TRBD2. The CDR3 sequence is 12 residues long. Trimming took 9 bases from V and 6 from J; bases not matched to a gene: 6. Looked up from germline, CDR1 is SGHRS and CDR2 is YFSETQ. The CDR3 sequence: CANNGGGNEQFF. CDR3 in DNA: TGCGCCAACAATGGGGGGGGCAATGAGCAGTTCTTC. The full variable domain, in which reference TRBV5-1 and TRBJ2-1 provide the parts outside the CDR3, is KAGVTQTPRYLIKTRGQQVTLSCSPISGHRSVSWYQQTPGQGLQFLFEYFSETQRNKGNFPGRFSGRQFSNSRSEMNVSTLELGDSALYLCANNGGGNEQFFGPGTRLTVL.

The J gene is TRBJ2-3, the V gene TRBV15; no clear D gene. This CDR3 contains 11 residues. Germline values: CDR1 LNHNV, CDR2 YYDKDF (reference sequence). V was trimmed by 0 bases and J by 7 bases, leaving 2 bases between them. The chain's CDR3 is CATSRENTQYF. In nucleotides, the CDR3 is TGTGCCACCAGCAGAGAGAATACGCAGTATTTT.